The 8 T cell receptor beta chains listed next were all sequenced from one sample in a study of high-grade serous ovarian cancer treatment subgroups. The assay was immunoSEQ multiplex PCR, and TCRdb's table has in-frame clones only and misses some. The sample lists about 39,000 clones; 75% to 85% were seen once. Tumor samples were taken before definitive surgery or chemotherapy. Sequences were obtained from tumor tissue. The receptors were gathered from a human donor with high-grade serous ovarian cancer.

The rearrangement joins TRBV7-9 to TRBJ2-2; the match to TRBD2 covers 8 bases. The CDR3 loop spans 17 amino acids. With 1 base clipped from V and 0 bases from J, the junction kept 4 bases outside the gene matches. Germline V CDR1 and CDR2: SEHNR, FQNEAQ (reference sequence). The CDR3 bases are TGTGCCAGCAGCTTAGGGGTGCGGGAGGCGAACACCGGGGAGCTGTTTTTT. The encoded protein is CASSLGVREANTGELFF.

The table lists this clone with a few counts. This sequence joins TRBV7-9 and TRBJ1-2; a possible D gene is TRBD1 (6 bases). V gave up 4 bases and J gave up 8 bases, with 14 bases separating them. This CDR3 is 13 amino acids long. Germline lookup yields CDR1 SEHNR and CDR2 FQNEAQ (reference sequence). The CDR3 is CASSSQDGGGYTF. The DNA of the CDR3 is TGTGCCAGCAGCTCCCAAGATGGGGGCGGCTACACCTTC.

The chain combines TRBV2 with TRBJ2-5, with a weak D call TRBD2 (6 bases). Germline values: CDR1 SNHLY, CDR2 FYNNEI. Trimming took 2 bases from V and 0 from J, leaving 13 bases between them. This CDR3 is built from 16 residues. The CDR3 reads CASSESSGRYQETQYF. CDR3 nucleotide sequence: TGTGCCAGCAGTGAAAGTAGCGGAAGGTACCAAGAGACCCAGTACTTC.

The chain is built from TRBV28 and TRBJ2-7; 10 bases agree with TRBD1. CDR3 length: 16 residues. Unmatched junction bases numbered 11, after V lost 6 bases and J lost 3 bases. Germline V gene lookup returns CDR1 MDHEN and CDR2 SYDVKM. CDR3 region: CASSFDRGPIIYEQYF. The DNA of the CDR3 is TGTGCCAGCAGCTTCGACAGGGGGCCTATAATCTACGAGCAGTACTTC.

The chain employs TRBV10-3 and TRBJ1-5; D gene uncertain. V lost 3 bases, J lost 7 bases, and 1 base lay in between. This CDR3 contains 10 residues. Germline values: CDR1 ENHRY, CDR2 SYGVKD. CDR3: CAISEQPQHF. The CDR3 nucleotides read TGTGCCATCAGTGAACAGCCCCAGCATTTT.

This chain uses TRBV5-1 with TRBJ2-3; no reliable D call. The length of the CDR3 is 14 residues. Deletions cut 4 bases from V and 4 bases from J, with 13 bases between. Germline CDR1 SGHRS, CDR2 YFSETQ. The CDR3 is CASSTLDGPDTQYF. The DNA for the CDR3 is TGCGCCAGCAGCACCCTGGACGGTCCAGATACGCAGTATTTT.

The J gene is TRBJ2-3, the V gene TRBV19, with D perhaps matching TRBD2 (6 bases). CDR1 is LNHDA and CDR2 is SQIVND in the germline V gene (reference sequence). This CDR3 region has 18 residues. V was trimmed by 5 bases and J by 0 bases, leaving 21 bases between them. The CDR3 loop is CASSSYSLISGSTDTQYF. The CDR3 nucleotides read TGTGCCAGTAGTTCCTATTCCCTAATCAGCGGGAGCACAGATACGCAGTATTTT.

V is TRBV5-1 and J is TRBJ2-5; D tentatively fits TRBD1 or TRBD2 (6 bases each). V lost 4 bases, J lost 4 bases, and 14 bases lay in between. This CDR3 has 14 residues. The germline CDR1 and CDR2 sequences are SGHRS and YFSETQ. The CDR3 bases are TGCGCCAGCAGCCTACGAGGAGGGGGAGAGACCCAGTACTTC. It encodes CASSLRGGGETQYF.